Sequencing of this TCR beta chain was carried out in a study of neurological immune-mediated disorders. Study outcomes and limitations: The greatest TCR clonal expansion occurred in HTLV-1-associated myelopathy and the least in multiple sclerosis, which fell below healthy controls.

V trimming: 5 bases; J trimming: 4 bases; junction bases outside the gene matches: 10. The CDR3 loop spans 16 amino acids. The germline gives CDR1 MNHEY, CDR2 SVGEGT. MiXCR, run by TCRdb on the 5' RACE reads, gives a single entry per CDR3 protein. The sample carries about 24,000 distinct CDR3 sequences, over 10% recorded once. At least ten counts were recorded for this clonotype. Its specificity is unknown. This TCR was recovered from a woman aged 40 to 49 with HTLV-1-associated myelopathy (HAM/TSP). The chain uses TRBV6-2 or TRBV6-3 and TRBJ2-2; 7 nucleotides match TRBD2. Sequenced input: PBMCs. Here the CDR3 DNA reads TGTGCCAGCAGTCCTCGGGGCGGGGGAAGCACCGGGGAGCTGTTTTTT. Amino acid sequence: CASSPRGGGSTGELFF.